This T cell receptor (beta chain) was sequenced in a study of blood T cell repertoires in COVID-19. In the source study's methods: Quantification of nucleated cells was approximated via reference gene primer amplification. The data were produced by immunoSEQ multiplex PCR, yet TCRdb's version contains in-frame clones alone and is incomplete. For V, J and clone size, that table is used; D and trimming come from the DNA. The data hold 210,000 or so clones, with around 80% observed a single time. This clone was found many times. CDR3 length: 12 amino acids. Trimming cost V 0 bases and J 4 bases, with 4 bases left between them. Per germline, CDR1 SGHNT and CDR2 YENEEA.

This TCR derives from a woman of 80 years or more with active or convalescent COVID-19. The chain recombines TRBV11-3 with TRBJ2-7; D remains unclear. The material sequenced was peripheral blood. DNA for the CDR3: TGTGCCAGCAGCTTAGATTTATACGAGCAGTACTTC. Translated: CASSLDLYEQYF.